This record looks at one T cell receptor (beta chain) sequence and its context. Antigen specificity is unknown. TRB was amplified from around 250 ng of peripheral blood genomic DNA per sample. The sample comes from a study of T cell clusters in autoimmune cytopenias. The study, taken as a whole, reports: The T cell clusters came from computational analysis alone and lack functional validation. TRB repertoire shifts in secondary cytopenia and chronic lymphocytic leukemia mostly reflected lymphoma, not autoimmunity. Physiological T cell clusters of healthy donors were apparently absent in primary autoimmune cytopenia patients.

TRB was amplified by touch-down multiplex PCR, primer pools A and B combined. TCRdb reworked the multiplex PCR reads into one entry per CDR3 protein, no DNA. The table lists more than 13,000 distinct CDR3 sequences. Sequenced material: peripheral blood. The sequence was collected from a human donor with an autoimmune cytopenia or autoimmune hepatitis (not recorded which).

The CDR3 reads CSVQGLGNTEAFF. The genes are TRBV29-1 and TRBJ1-1; the TRBD1 assignment by TCRdb is unverifiable without DNA. The CDR3 runs to 13 residues. Germline V gene data show CDR1 as SQVTM and CDR2 as ANQGSEA.